This is a list of T cell receptor beta chains from one sample in a study of neurological immune-mediated disorders. TCRdb processed the 5' RACE reads anew with MiXCR; each CDR3 protein has one entry. The sample has fewer than 65,000 distinct CDR3 sequences; about 4% are singletons. Sequenced sample: PBMCs. The source is a middle-aged man with multiple sclerosis. Both conserved end residues are part of each CDR3. Fields, in order: D gene, J gene, V gene, clone size, CDR3 DNA, CDR3 protein. The D gene is left open where the match is weak. Only part of the rows carry a size: once, few, many, or a class if the clone is expanded.

>.|TRBJ2-1|TRBV4-1|many
TGCGCCAGCAGCCAAGGGGGCGAGCAGTTCTTC
CASSQGGEQFF
>TRBD1|TRBJ2-2|TRBV5-5|few
TGTGCCAGCAGCCATCCCGACAGGGCCGGGGAGCTGTTTTTT
CASSHPDRAGELFF
>.|TRBJ2-7|TRBV7-3|many
TGTGCCAGCAGCCCCCGGAGGGACAGTGGCGAGCAGTACTTC
CASSPRRDSGEQYF
>TRBD1|TRBJ1-5|TRBV10-3|many
TGTGCCATCAGCAGGGACAGCGACAATCAGCCCCAGCATTTT
CAISRDSDNQPQHF
>TRBD2|TRBJ2-5|TRBV20-1|few
TGCAGTGCTAGGCCCTTTCGGGTTGATAGCGGGAGAGGAGAGACCCAGTACTTC
CSARPFRVDSGRGETQYF
>.|TRBJ2-7|TRBV11-3|many
TGTGCCAGCAGCTTAGAATGGGTCTTTAACGAGCAGTACTTC
CASSLEWVFNEQYF
>.|TRBJ2-1|TRBV5-1|many
TGCGCCAGCAGCTTGGCCGGGGGGCCCTATTACAATGAGCAGTTCTTC
CASSLAGGPYYNEQFF
>.|TRBJ2-2|TRBV21-1|.
TGTGCCAGCAGCAAAGTAGCAGCTCTTTCGAACACCGGGGAGCTGTTTTTT
CASSKVAALSNTGELFF
>TRBD1|TRBJ2-3|TRBV5-1|.
TGCGCCAGCAGCTTGGTGACACAGGGGGGTACAGATACGCAGTATTTT
CASSLVTQGGTDTQYF
>.|TRBJ2-7|TRBV28|many
TGTGCCAGCAGTTTATATGTGGGAGCTAACCAGAACGAGCAGTACTTC
CASSLYVGANQNEQYF
>.|TRBJ2-1|TRBV20-1|many
TGCAGTGCTCGACGCCCAGATGCTTGGAGCTCCTACAATGAGCAGTTCTTC
CSARRPDAWSSYNEQFF
>TRBD1|TRBJ1-1|TRBV4-1|many
TGCGCCAGCAGCCGGGGACAGGGAAGGACTGAAGCTTTCTTT
CASSRGQGRTEAFF
>TRBD1|TRBJ1-1|TRBV20-1|many
TGCAGTGCTCCGGGACAGGGGAGGGGAGAAGCTTTCTTT
CSAPGQGRGEAFF
>.|TRBJ2-7|TRBV15|many
TGTGCCACCAGCAGAGATGTCTATCGGGGGACCGAGCAGTACTTC
CATSRDVYRGTEQYF
>.|TRBJ1-1|TRBV6-2/TRBV6-3|many
TGTGCCAGCAGAGTAGGCACTGAAGCTTTCTTT
CASRVGTEAFF
>TRBD1|TRBJ2-4|TRBV6-5|many
TGTGCCAGCAGTTACTCGATCTACGGACAGGGCGGGAACATTCAGTACTTC
CASSYSIYGQGGNIQYF
>TRBD2|TRBJ2-3|TRBV6-6|many
TGTGCCAGCAGTTATAGGACTAGCGGGGGGGCAGATACGCAGTATTTT
CASSYRTSGGADTQYF
>TRBD2|TRBJ2-7|TRBV5-1|many
TGCGCCAGCAGCTTGGGGGGGGGCTCCTACGAGCAGTACTTC
CASSLGGGSYEQYF
>TRBD1|TRBJ1-2|TRBV5-1|many
TGCGCCAGCAGCCCTGGGACAGCTCTGCGGGGCTACACCTTC
CASSPGTALRGYTF
>.|TRBJ2-1|TRBV5-1|many
TGCGCCAGCATGCACGGACGGAAATCCTACAATGAGCAGTTCTTC
CASMHGRKSYNEQFF
>.|TRBJ1-5|TRBV3-1|many
TGTGCCAGCAGCCAAACCGTCAATCAGCCCCAGCATTTT
CASSQTVNQPQHF
>TRBD2|TRBJ2-1|TRBV12-3/TRBV12-4|many
TGTGCCAGCAGTGTCCCCACTAGCGGGAAAGGCTATGAGCAGTTCTTC
CASSVPTSGKGYEQFF
>TRBD1|TRBJ2-3|TRBV18|many
TGTGCCAGCTCACCAGGGGACAGGTACACAGATACGCAGTATTTT
CASSPGDRYTDTQYF
>.|TRBJ1-2|TRBV20-1|many
TGCAGTGCTAGAGCCCCGGACAGCTATGGCTACACCTTC
CSARAPDSYGYTF
>.|TRBJ1-1|TRBV28|many
TGTGCCAGCAGCTTTATGGGGGGGGCGACCGCTGAAGCTTTCTTT
CASSFMGGATAEAFF
>.|TRBJ1-2|TRBV20-1|many
TGCAGTGCAGCCGACAGCTACTATGGCTACACCTTC
CSAADSYYGYTF
>TRBD1|TRBJ1-5|TRBV5-1|many
TGCGCCAGCAGCTTGGATCCGGGACAGGGGAATCAGCCCCAGCATTTT
CASSLDPGQGNQPQHF
>.|TRBJ1-2|TRBV27|many
TGTGCCAGTAAGAGTAACAAGGGAGGCTACACCTTC
CASKSNKGGYTF
>TRBD1|TRBJ1-2|TRBV19|many
TGTGCCAGTAGAGGACAGGGCTATGGCTACACCTTC
CASRGQGYGYTF
>TRBD1|TRBJ1-1|TRBV5-1|.
TGCGCCAGCAGCTTGGTCGGAGGGGGCGGGACTGAAGCTTTCTTT
CASSLVGGGGTEAFF
>TRBD1|TRBJ2-7|TRBV6-6|many
TGTGCCAGCAGTCCACGGACAGGGGGGACCTACGAGCAGTACTTC
CASSPRTGGTYEQYF
>TRBD2|TRBJ2-3|TRBV5-1|many
TGCGCCAGCAGACTAGCGGGGGAGAGCACAGATACGCAGTATTTT
CASRLAGESTDTQYF
>.|TRBJ1-6|TRBV18|few
TGTGCCAGCAAAAACAGGGACGGTTCACCCCTCAACTTT
CASKNRDGSPLNF
>TRBD2|TRBJ2-1|TRBV20-1|medium-sized
TGCAGTGCTAGAGATCGAGGACTAGCCGGCTACAATGAGCAGTTCTTC
CSARDRGLAGYNEQFF
>.|TRBJ2-7|TRBV5-1|many
TGCGCCAGCAGTTCAGAGCTGGGATACGAGCAGTACTTC
CASSSELGYEQYF
>.|TRBJ2-7|TRBV21-1|many
TGTGCCAGCACCGAACTCGACTACGAGCAGTACTTC
CASTELDYEQYF
>.|TRBJ2-1|TRBV5-1|many
TGCGCCAGCAGCTTGGAACAGGGAGGGCGCAATGAGCAGTTCTTC
CASSLEQGGRNEQFF
>TRBD1|TRBJ2-1|TRBV20-1|many
TGCAGTGCTTCCGGGACAGGGGGCTCCTACAATGAGCAGTTCTTC
CSASGTGGSYNEQFF
>.|TRBJ2-5|TRBV5-1|many
TGCGCCAGCAGCGCCCCGGGACGTGCAGAGACCCAGTACTTC
CASSAPGRAETQYF
>TRBD2|TRBJ2-3|TRBV7-2|few
TGTGCCAGCAGCGAGCGGGACCAATATTACACAGATACGCAGTATTTT
CASSERDQYYTDTQYF
>.|TRBJ1-6|TRBV10-3|many
TGTGCCATCACCGGCCAGACGAATTCACCCCTCAACTTT
CAITGQTNSPLNF
>.|TRBJ2-3|TRBV29-1|many
TGCAGCGTCGGGAGTAGGAGCGATACGCAGTATTTT
CSVGSRSDTQYF
>.|TRBJ1-4|TRBV7-8|many
TGTGCCAGCAGCTTAGCAGTAACTCGCCTCGATGAAAAACTGTTTTTT
CASSLAVTRLDEKLFF
>.|TRBJ1-5|TRBV7-2|many
TGTGCCAGCAGCCTCGAACAGGGATGGGGCAATCAGCCCCAGCATTTT
CASSLEQGWGNQPQHF
>TRBD2|TRBJ2-7|TRBV28|many
TGTGCCAGCAACCCCGGGACTAGCGGGAGTTTCTACGAGCAGTACTTC
CASNPGTSGSFYEQYF
>.|TRBJ2-2|TRBV28|.
TGTGCCAGCAGTTTTTTCAGGGCTGACGGGGAGCTGTTTTTT
CASSFFRADGELFF
>TRBD2|TRBJ2-7|TRBV6-5|many
TGTGCCAGCAGTTATGGGGGGGGTGCCTACGAGCAGTACTTC
CASSYGGGAYEQYF
>TRBD1|TRBJ2-3|TRBV5-1|few
TGTGCCAGCAGCTCGTCGACAGGGGCCACAGATACGCAGTATTTT
CASSSSTGATDTQYF
>.|TRBJ1-6|TRBV20-1|.
TGCAGTGCTAGAGTAGGACGGGGGGATTCACCCCTACACTTT
CSARVGRGDSPLHF
>TRBD1|TRBJ2-4|TRBV5-6|many
TGTGCCAGCAGCTTGACAGGGGTGCACATTCAGTACTTC
CASSLTGVHIQYF
>.|TRBJ1-6|TRBV20-1|.
TGCAGTGCCAAGAGCGGAGGGAAACCCCTCAACTTT
CSAKSGGKPLNF
>.|TRBJ1-5|TRBV7-9|many
TGTGCCAGCAGCTCCTCTGGGAATCAGCCCCAGCATTTT
CASSSSGNQPQHF
>.|TRBJ2-7|TRBV6-2/TRBV6-3|many
TGTGCCAGCAGCCCCGGACTCTACGAGCAGTACTTC
CASSPGLYEQYF
>TRBD1|TRBJ2-1|TRBV5-6|many
TGTGCCAGCAGCTTGGTACAGGGGGCAGGAGAGCAGTTCTTC
CASSLVQGAGEQFF
>.|TRBJ2-3|TRBV20-1|many
TGCAGTGCTAAGAGGCGACTCTCCGGCTCAGATACGCAGTATTTT
CSAKRRLSGSDTQYF
>TRBD1|TRBJ2-1|TRBV5-1|medium-sized
TGCGCCAGCAGCTTCGGGACAGTCGATTACAATGAGCAGTTCTTC
CASSFGTVDYNEQFF